This T cell receptor beta chain derives from a study of T cell clones after liver transplantation. About the study: Liver transplant recipients had immunosuppression withdrawal attempted within 2 years.

This CDR3 spans 17 amino acids. Trimming shortened V by 4 bases and J by 4 bases, and 19 bases separated the two germline ends. In germline, CDR1 is MGHRA, CDR2 YSYEKL. Sequencing used immunoSEQ multiplex PCR; TCRdb keeps in-frame clones, though not all of them. The data hold about 20,000 clones, with 65% to 85% observed a single time. The specimen comprised CD8+ T cells from blood, sampled 54 months after liver transplant. The source is a human patient who received a liver transplant. Some of these T cells may belong to the graft donor. J is TRBJ1-4 and V is TRBV4-1; D may be TRBD1 (5 bases). The CDR3 DNA sequence: TGCGCCAGCAGCCCCGGGACCGCGGTAGGAGGTAATGAAAAACTGTTTTTT. It yields the protein CASSPGTAVGGNEKLFF.